This T cell receptor (beta chain) was identified in a study of blood T cell repertoires in COVID-19. Study details: Donors in the United States, Italy and Spain gave samples during acute or convalescent COVID-19. The cDNA or gDNA used as material had been derived from T cells, B-cell-depleted T cells, or PBMCs.

Trimming removed 2 bases from V and 6 bases from J; junction bases left unmatched: 5. This CDR3 has 13 amino acids. Germline-derived CDR1 and CDR2 are SGHKS and YYEKEE (reference sequence). Exposed volunteers were people who met a COVID-19 case within 2 weeks before study entry. Under the authors' procedure: Reference gene primers were amplified, and this amplification served to estimate nucleated cell counts. Using immunoSEQ multiplex PCR, the repertoire was profiled, and TCRdb retains in-frame clones only, with some absent. V, J and clone size are taken as reported in that table, and D and trimming were inferred from the DNA itself. This table has roughly 430,000 clones, about 88% appearing once.

Sequencing input: PBMCs or T cells enriched from blood (not recorded which). This TCR came from a woman aged 18-29 years who had been exposed to COVID-19. The chain links TRBV5-5 to TRBJ2-7; 7 positions match TRBD1. In DNA form, the CDR3 reads TGTGCCAGCAGCTTTGGGACAGTATCCGAGCAGTACTTC. Translated, it gives CASSFGTVSEQYF. Using reference TRBV5-5 and TRBJ2-7 for the parts outside the CDR3, the full variable domain is DAGVTQSPTHLIKTRGQQVTLRCSPISGHKSVSWYQQVLGQGPQFIFQYYEKEERGRGNFPDRFSARQFPNYSSELNVNALLLGDSALYLCASSFGTVSEQYFGPGTRLTVT.